Below, 22 T cell receptor beta chains from the same sample are listed, as sequenced in a study of CD8 T cells in Susac syndrome. RNA amounts of about 0.5 to 1 ug underwent reverse transcription with random hexamers. TCRdb processed the immunoSEQ multiplex PCR reads anew with MiXCR; each CDR3 protein has one entry. Of under 200,000 distinct CDR3 sequences in the sample, about 93% are singletons; the top ten hold around 0.15%. The specimen sequenced was CD4+ T cells from PBMCs. The receptors stem from a human donor in good health.

Written as DNA, the CDR3 is TGTGCCTCGGACAGGGGAGTATCGGTAACTGAAGCTTTCTTT. This gives the protein CASDRGVSVTEAFF. The gene calls are TRBV30 and TRBJ1-1, with TRBD1 identical over 9 bases. The CDR3 extends over 14 amino acids. CDR1 GTSNPN and CDR2 SVGIG come from the germline V gene (reference sequence). Trimming removed 7 bases from V and 5 bases from J; junction bases left unmatched: 11.

The chain uses TRBV5-1 and TRBJ2-3; 11 bases match TRBD2. The CDR3 is 15 amino acids. Per germline, CDR1 SGHRS and CDR2 YFSETQ. The J segment lost 3 bases and the V segment lost 1 base, leaving 1 base of the junction unmatched. For the CDR3, the DNA is TGCGCCAGCAGCTTGACTAGCGGGGGTACAGATACGCAGTATTTT. Translating it yields CASSLTSGGTDTQYF.

The chain couples TRBV29-1 to TRBJ2-7, with TRBD2 identical over 15 bases. This CDR3 region has 14 residues. Trimming at V came to 5 bases and at J to 6 bases, leaving 5 bases not matched to a gene. From germline, CDR1 is SQVTM and CDR2 ANQGSEA. The CDR3 DNA follows: TGCAGCGTTCGGACTAGCGGGGGGGCTACCGAGCAGTACTTC. Translation gives CSVRTSGGATEQYF.

The V gene is TRBV3-1, the J gene TRBJ2-7; TRBD1 might be the D (6 bases). V shed 2 bases and J shed 2 bases, with 13 bases lying between them. The CDR3 has 15 amino acids. The germline CDR1 and CDR2 sequences are LGHDT and YNNKEL (reference sequence). This CDR3 is CASSQPGTIPYEQYF. Here the CDR3 DNA reads TGTGCCAGCAGCCAACCAGGGACAATCCCCTACGAGCAGTACTTC.

The genes are TRBV29-1 and TRBJ2-3, with D perhaps assigned TRBD1 or TRBD2 (6 bases each). CDR1 and CDR2 from the germline V gene are SQVTM and ANQGSEA. This CDR3 is 12 amino acids long. Deletions cut 5 bases from V and 6 bases from J, with 12 bases between. CDR3 DNA sequence: TGCAGCGTTCGAGGGGGAGGCGATACGCAGTATTTT. Protein: CSVRGGGDTQYF.

V gene TRBV2 combines with J gene TRBJ1-1; TRBD1 matches at 7 bases. In germline, CDR1 is SNHLY, CDR2 FYNNEI. Losses at the gene ends were 7 bases for V and 5 bases for J; bases not matched to a gene: 10. This CDR3 contains 14 residues. For the CDR3, the DNA is TGTGCCAGCAAGAGTACGGGCAGGGGGACTGAAGCTTTCTTT. Amino acids: CASKSTGRGTEAFF.

The chain joins TRBV7-8 to TRBJ1-1; D unresolved. The CDR3 loop spans 16 amino acids. Germline-derived CDR1 and CDR2 are SGHVS and FQNEAQ. Trimming took 1 base from V and 0 from J, leaving 12 bases between them. The CDR3 region is CASSLGGWTMNTEAFF. CDR3 DNA sequence: TGTGCCAGCAGCTTAGGTGGCTGGACCATGAACACTGAAGCTTTCTTT.

The genes are TRBV29-1 and TRBJ2-7, with D possibly being TRBD2 (6 bases). This CDR3 has 14 amino acids. Germline V CDR1 and CDR2: SQVTM, ANQGSEA. V lost 3 bases to trimming and J lost 2 bases, with 14 bases between them. The CDR3 loop is CSVDIRGKPYEQYF. CDR3 bases: TGCAGCGTTGATATACGGGGGAAACCCTACGAGCAGTACTTC.

The J gene is TRBJ2-3, the V gene TRBV24-1, with TRBD2 matching over 8 bases. Germline V gene sequence: CDR1 KGHDR, CDR2 SFDVKD. V was clipped by 4 bases and J by 12 bases; unmatched bases: 8. The CDR3 has 13 residues. The CDR3 DNA is TGTGCCACCAGTGACCGTCAAGCGGGGGTACAGTATTTT. This sequence encodes CATSDRQAGVQYF.

The V gene is TRBV20-1, the J gene TRBJ2-3; D may be TRBD2 (6 bases). The germline V gene encodes CDR1 DFQATT and CDR2 SNEGSKA (reference sequence). V was shortened by 4 bases and J by 5 bases, with 7 bases between the two germline ends. The CDR3 consists of 11 residues. In DNA, the CDR3 is TGCAGTGCTAAGGGACTAGATACGCAGTATTTT. It encodes CSAKGLDTQYF.

V usage is TRBV15 and J usage is TRBJ2-7; TRBD2 is a possible D gene (6 bases). Germline values: CDR1 LNHNV, CDR2 YYDKDF (reference sequence). The CDR3 is 16 residues long. V was cut by 3 bases and J by 0 bases, with 15 bases left in between. CDR3 sequence: CATSSQSRGPSYEQYF. The CDR3 DNA is TGTGCCACCAGCAGCCAATCGCGGGGACCCTCCTACGAGCAGTACTTC.

The CDR3 here is CASSQLAGGSHEQYF. In DNA, the CDR3 is TGCGCCAGCAGCCAATTAGCGGGGGGTTCGCACGAGCAGTACTTC. This chain connects TRBV4-1 to TRBJ2-7; 10 bases are a match to TRBD2. This CDR3 is 15 amino acids long. Germline CDR1 MGHRA, CDR2 YSYEKL. J gave up 5 bases and V 2 bases, and 6 bases lay outside the gene matches.

The genes are TRBV29-1 and TRBJ2-1; 8 bases map to TRBD2. Germline CDR1 SQVTM, CDR2 ANQGSEA. This CDR3 comprises 11 residues. Germline trimming cut 7 bases from V and 12 bases from J; bases unmatched to any gene: 8. The CDR3 is CSAGGVVGQFF. CDR3 bases: TGCAGCGCCGGGGGGGTCGTTGGGCAGTTCTTC.

The V call is TRBV27, the J call TRBJ1-2; no definite D call. Trimming left V 0 bases short and J 8 bases short, with 10 bases between. The germline gives CDR1 MNHEY, CDR2 SMNVEV (reference sequence). The CDR3 totals 13 residues. The CDR3 DNA sequence: TGTGCCAGCAGTTTATCGCCAGATTTGGGCTACACCTTC. Translation: CASSLSPDLGYTF.

The chain carries TRBV15 and TRBJ1-4; a possible D gene is TRBD1 (5 bases). Germline lookup yields CDR1 LNHNV and CDR2 YYDKDF (reference sequence). V gave up 2 bases and J gave up 5 bases, with 18 bases separating them. The CDR3 is made up of 17 amino acids. In DNA form, the CDR3 reads TGTGCCACCAGCAGAATGTGGAAAGACAGCCGGAATGAAAAACTGTTTTTT. It yields the protein CATSRMWKDSRNEKLFF. The entire variable domain, with the rest obtained from reference TRBV15 and TRBJ1-4, is as follows: DAMVIQNPRYQVTQFGKPVTLSCSQTLNHNVMYWYQQKSSQAPKLLFHYYDKDFNNEADTPDNFQSRRPNTSFCFLDIRSPGLGDTAMYLCATSRMWKDSRNEKLFFGSGTQLSVL.

The chain employs TRBV4-2 and TRBJ2-1; 9 nucleotides align to TRBD2. The CDR3 has 16 residues. With V trimmed by 0 bases and J by 2 bases, 2 bases remained unmatched. CDR1 and CDR2 from the germline V gene are LGHNA and YNFKEQ. The CDR3 bases are TGTGCCAGCAGCCAAGAAGCGGGGGGACCCTACAATGAGCAGTTCTTC. Translated: CASSQEAGGPYNEQFF.

The chain combines TRBV24-1 with TRBJ2-1, with a possible D match to TRBD1 (6 bases). This CDR3 contains 13 residues. Per germline, CDR1 KGHDR and CDR2 SFDVKD. V lost 9 bases and J 8 bases, leaving 16 bases between the germline ends. This CDR3 reads CATGTGSLDEQFF. The CDR3, as DNA: TGTGCCACCGGTACAGGGAGTCTCGATGAGCAGTTCTTC.

The chain has TRBV29-1 and TRBJ2-3; the match to TRBD2 covers 9 bases. V lost 4 bases and J lost 6; bases outside the gene matches: 14. Germline V gene lookup returns CDR1 SQVTM and CDR2 ANQGSEA. The CDR3 runs to 16 residues. CDR3 nucleotides: TGCAGCGTTGTACTTAGCGGGGGCCGGGGGGGCGATACGCAGTATTTT. Translating it yields CSVVLSGGRGGDTQYF.

The V call is TRBV9, the J call TRBJ2-7, with D perhaps TRBD1 (5 bases). V was cut by 9 bases and J by 3 bases, with 16 bases left in between. CDR3 size: 13 residues. In germline, CDR1 is SGDLS, CDR2 YYNGEE. As DNA, the CDR3 is TGTGCCAACCAGGGCACAGGTTACTACGAGCAGTACTTC. It is translated as CANQGTGYYEQYF.

The J gene is TRBJ1-6, the V gene TRBV9; TRBD1 matches at 8 bases. J gave up 7 bases and V 7 bases, and 7 bases lay outside the gene matches. CDR3 length equals 14 residues. The germline gives CDR1 SGDLS, CDR2 YYNGEE. The CDR3 DNA follows: TGTGCCAGCGGAGGACAGGGCGGGAATTCACCCCTCCACTTT. Translating it yields CASGGQGGNSPLHF.

The chain links TRBV7-9 to TRBJ2-1; unclear D gene. This CDR3 comprises 17 residues. Between the trimmed V and J ends, which lost 4 bases and 0 bases, there was a span of 16 bases. Looked up from germline, CDR1 is SEHNR and CDR2 is FQNEAQ (reference sequence). The CDR3 bases are TGTGCCAGCAGCTCATCCCCGGGTCTCCCCTCCTACAATGAGCAGTTCTTC. Amino acid sequence: CASSSSPGLPSYNEQFF.

J is TRBJ2-5 and V is TRBV5-4; 7 nucleotides align to TRBD2. V gave up 4 bases and J gave up 4 bases; unmatched junction bases: 10. The CDR3 runs to 15 residues. Per the germline V gene, CDR1 is SGHNT and CDR2 is YYREEE (reference sequence). This CDR3 is CASSRGEGERETQYF. The CDR3 nucleotides are TGTGCCAGCAGCCGGGGGGAGGGTGAGAGAGAGACCCAGTACTTC. Using reference TRBV5-4 and TRBJ2-5 for the parts outside the CDR3, the full variable domain is ETGVTQSPTHLIKTRGQQVTLRCSSQSGHNTVSWYQQALGQGPQFIFQYYREEENGRGNFPPRFSGLQFPNYSSELNVNALELDDSALYLCASSRGEGERETQYFGPGTRLLVL.